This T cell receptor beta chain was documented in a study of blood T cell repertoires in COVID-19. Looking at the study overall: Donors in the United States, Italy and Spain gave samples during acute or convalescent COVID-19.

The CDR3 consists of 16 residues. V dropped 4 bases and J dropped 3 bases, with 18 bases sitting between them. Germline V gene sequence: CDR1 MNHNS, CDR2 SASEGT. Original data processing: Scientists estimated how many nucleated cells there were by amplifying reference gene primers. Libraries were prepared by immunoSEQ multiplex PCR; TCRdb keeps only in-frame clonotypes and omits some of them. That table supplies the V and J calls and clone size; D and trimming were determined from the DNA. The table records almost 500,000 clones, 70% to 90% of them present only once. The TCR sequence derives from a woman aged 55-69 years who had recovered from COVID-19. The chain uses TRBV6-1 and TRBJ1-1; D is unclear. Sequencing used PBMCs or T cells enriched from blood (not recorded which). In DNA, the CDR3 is TGTGCCAGCAGTGGCTTCCCGGGATTGAGGGACACTGAAGCTTTCTTT. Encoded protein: CASSGFPGLRDTEAFF.